This T cell receptor (beta chain) is drawn from a study of beta chain features in type 1 diabetes. Study conclusions and caveats: Overrepresentation of cells with high TCR expression could result from cDNA sequencing. Patients with type 1 diabetes carried fewer insertions and had more deletions at their VDJ junctions.

This CDR3 has 12 residues. Trimming removed 4 bases from V and 6 bases from J, with 9 bases in between. Germline V lookup: CDR1 SEHNR, CDR2 FQNEAQ (reference sequence). A remark on this clone: Antigen unknown.

Isolated RNA was reverse transcribed in full, so expressed TCRB transcripts were sequenced. Method: immunoSEQ multiplex PCR; TCRdb's copy keeps in-frame clones and lacks some. The sample holds about 160,000 clones, 8.1% seen once. The sample comprised central memory CD4+ T cells from blood. The chain combines TRBV7-9 with TRBJ1-2, with D possibly TRBD1 on 5 matching bases. The sequence derives from a man between 18 and 35 years old in good health. In DNA form, the CDR3 reads TGTGCCAGCAGCTCAGGGAGGGATGGCTACACCTTC. This gives the protein CASSSGRDGYTF.